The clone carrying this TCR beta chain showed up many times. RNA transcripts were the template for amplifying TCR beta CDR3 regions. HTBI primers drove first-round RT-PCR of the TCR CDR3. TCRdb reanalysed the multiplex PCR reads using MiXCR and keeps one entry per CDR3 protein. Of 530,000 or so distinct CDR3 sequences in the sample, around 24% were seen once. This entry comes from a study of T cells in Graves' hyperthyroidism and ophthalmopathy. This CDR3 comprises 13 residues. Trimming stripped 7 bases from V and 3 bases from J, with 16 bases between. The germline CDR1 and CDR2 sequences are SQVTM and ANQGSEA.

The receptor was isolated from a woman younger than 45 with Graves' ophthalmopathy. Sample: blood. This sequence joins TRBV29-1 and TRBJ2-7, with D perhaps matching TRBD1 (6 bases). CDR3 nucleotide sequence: TGCAGCGCCCGGGACACTGGTCTCTACGAGCAGTACTTC. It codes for CSARDTGLYEQYF.